Presented here are 13 T cell receptor beta chains from one specimen sequenced in a study of prognosis after radiotherapy for stage I lung cancer. From genomic DNA, two-round multiplex PCR was used to amplify TCR beta CDR3. With primers specific to each TRBV and TRBJ gene, the first-round PCR was performed. TCRdb processed the multiplex PCR reads anew with MiXCR; each CDR3 protein has one entry. The sample lists roughly 18,000 distinct CDR3 sequences; 44% were seen once. The specimen was PBMCs, collected before or after stereotactic body radiation therapy (not recorded which). All receptors come from a donor older than 45 with non-small cell lung cancer.

As for this clonotype: It is likely a read error: a sequence one base away is far more abundant. J is TRBJ2-1 and V is TRBV28; a weak D match, TRBD2 (6 bases). The CDR3 runs to 16 residues. Germline CDR1 is MDHEN and CDR2 is SYDVKM. CDR3 in amino acids: CANSLSGDGVRDEQFF. In DNA form, the CDR3 reads TGTGCCAACAGTTTATCGGGGGATGGGGTTAGGGATGAGCAGTTCTTC. Looking up the rest from reference TRBV28 and TRBJ2-1 gives the full variable domain: DVKVTQSSRYLVKRTGEKVFLECVQDMDHENMFWYRQDPGLGLRLIYFSYDVKMKEKGDIPEGYSVSREKKERFSLILESASTNQTSMYLCANSLSGDGVRDEQFFGPGTRLTVL.

To note about this clonotype: The CDR3 does not close with the conserved phenylalanine or tryptophan, likely indicating a read error. The gene calls are TRBV28 and TRBJ1-2; a possible D gene is TRBD1 (5 bases). From germline, CDR1 is MDHEN and CDR2 SYDVKM. The CDR3 loop spans 13 amino acids. Trimming pared 6 bases from V and 7 bases from J, leaving 15 bases between. CDR3 bases: TGTGCCAGCAGATCCGACAGTTACCGTGGCTACACCGTT. Translating gives CASRSDSYRGYTV.

This clonotype was recorded many times. V is TRBV19 and J is TRBJ2-5; 8 nucleotides match TRBD1. With V trimmed by 5 bases and J by 1 base, 3 bases remained unmatched. CDR3 length: 14 residues. The V gene's germline CDR1 is LNHDA and CDR2 SQIVND (reference sequence). CDR3 sequence (DNA): TGTGCCAGTAGTCGACAGGGGACCCAAGAGACCCAGTACTTC. Translated, it gives CASSRQGTQETQYF.

This clonotype has only a few counts. This may stem from a read error, because a much larger clone lies one nucleotide away. The V call is TRBV3-1, the J call TRBJ2-6; 8 bases agree with TRBD2. Germline V lookup: CDR1 LGHDT, CDR2 YNNKEL (reference sequence). The CDR3 covers 14 residues. Here the CDR3 DNA reads TGTGCCAGCAGCCCGCGCGGGGGGTCCAACGTCCTGGCTTTC. Protein: CASSPRGGSNVLAF.

This clonotype has a count of ten or more. The V and J genes are TRBV4-1 and TRBJ2-7; 9 nucleotides line up with TRBD1. The ends lost 4 bases at V and 1 base at J; junction bases unmatched: 5. The CDR3 totals 15 residues. Germline CDR1 and CDR2: MGHRA and YSYEKL. The CDR3 spells CASSPGTGPSYEQYF. The CDR3, as DNA: TGCGCCAGCAGCCCTGGGACAGGGCCATCCTACGAGCAGTACTTC.

This rearrangement joins TRBV10-3 to TRBJ2-7, with D possibly TRBD2 on 5 matching bases. V shed 7 bases and J shed 0 bases, with 16 bases lying between them. The CDR3 loop spans 15 amino acids. Germline CDR1 and CDR2: ENHRY and SYGVKD. The CDR3 here is CAIKEGRALSYEQYF. CDR3 DNA: TGTGCCATCAAGGAAGGGCGGGCCCTCTCCTACGAGCAGTACTTC.

This clonotype was counted at least ten times. V is TRBV10-3 and J is TRBJ2-1, with D maybe TRBD1 (6 bases). The CDR3 covers 16 residues. The germline V gene encodes CDR1 ENHRY and CDR2 SYGVKD. Trimming pared 2 bases from V and 4 bases from J, leaving 15 bases between. In nucleotides, the CDR3 is TGTGCCATCAGTGAGGGCCCGCAGGGGCTATACAATGAGCAGTTCTTC. This sequence encodes CAISEGPQGLYNEQFF.

Points on this clonotype: A single base separates this from a much larger clone, so it may be a read error. The chain couples TRBV20-1 to TRBJ1-1; D gene uncertain. The CDR3 consists of 14 residues. V lost 4 bases and J lost 4, with 16 bases in between. The V gene's germline CDR1 is DFQATT and CDR2 SNEGSKA (reference sequence). The CDR3 loop is CSATTGKAGTEAFF. The CDR3 region has the DNA TGCAGTGCTACCACCGGGAAGGCCGGCACTGAAGCTTTCTTT.

The V call is TRBV27, the J call TRBJ2-2; the D is unclear. The CDR3 length is 13 residues. The germline V gene encodes CDR1 MNHEY and CDR2 SMNVEV (reference sequence). V was pared by 3 bases and J by 4 bases, with 6 bases between. The CDR3 loop is CASSFSGTGELFF. The CDR3 region has the DNA TGTGCCAGCAGTTTTTCAGGCACCGGGGAGCTGTTTTTT.

The J gene is TRBJ1-5, the V gene TRBV11-2, with 7 nucleotides matching TRBD1. CDR1 is SGHAT, CDR2 FQNNGV, per germline. V shed 4 bases and J 8 bases; nucleotides not matched to a gene: 8. The CDR3 spans 14 residues. The CDR3 DNA is TGTGCCAGCAGCTCCGGACAGGCAGCAGAGCCCCAGCATTTT. This translates into CASSSGQAAEPQHF.

Regarding this clonotype: Sequence at one end of the junction differs from germline and may be a read error. This chain links TRBV6-6 with TRBJ1-2; D is possibly TRBD1 (6 bases). CDR1 and CDR2 (germline): MNHNY, SVGAGI (reference sequence). This CDR3 has 15 residues. For the CDR3, the DNA is TGTGCCAGCAGTTACAACACAGGGACCAGCTATGACTACACCTTC. This gives the protein CASSYNTGTSYDYTF.

Ten or more counts support this clonotype. The chain recombines TRBV6-1 with TRBJ1-1; 7 nucleotides line up with TRBD1. The germline V gene has CDR1 MNHNS and CDR2 SASEGT. V lost 2 bases to trimming and J lost 2 bases; unmatched junction nucleotides: 5. This CDR3 spans 15 amino acids. DNA for the CDR3: TGTGCCAGCAGTGAAATGGGACAGCTCAACACTGAAGCTTTCTTT. Amino acids: CASSEMGQLNTEAFF.

This clonotype was seen many times. V usage is TRBV7-6 and J usage is TRBJ1-4; 9 nucleotides match TRBD1. The V segment lost 1 base and the J segment 6 bases; nucleotides outside the gene matches: 3. The CDR3 sequence is 15 residues long. CDR1 and CDR2 from the germline V gene are SGHVS and FNYEAQ. CDR3 in DNA: TGTGCCAGCAGCTTAGGGGGACAGGGACATGAAAAACTGTTTTTT. This gives the protein CASSLGGQGHEKLFF.